Each of the 27 T cell receptor beta chains below was sequenced from the same sample in a study of regulatory T cells in long-lasting Graves disease. According to the study, TCR beta libraries were built with iRepertoire HTBI primers and CDR3-region Arm-PCR. TCRdb called the multiplex PCR reads again in MiXCR, with one record for every CDR3 protein. This table holds roughly 380,000 distinct CDR3 sequences, 15% to 18% found once. Described time point: newly diagnosed GD, antithyroid drugs for less than 3 months. PBMC RNA was the source of the TCR library. This material consisted of peripheral blood mononuclear cells (PBMCs), taken at new diagnosis, from a patient treated with antithyroid drugs. The source of these receptors is a female donor with Graves disease.

This clonotype was seen many times. V gene TRBV12-3 or TRBV12-4 combines with J gene TRBJ2-7, with D perhaps assigned TRBD1 or TRBD2 (6 bases each). V was shortened by 5 bases and J by 0 bases, with 14 bases between the two germline ends. This CDR3 is built from 15 residues. The DNA for the CDR3 is TGTGCCAGCAGTCCTAGGGGGGATAGCTCCTACGAGCAGTACTTC. Encoded protein: CASSPRGDSSYEQYF.

The chain links TRBV27 to TRBJ2-2; D remains ambiguous. Germline assignment: CDR1 MNHEY and CDR2 SMNVEV (reference sequence). V lost 8 bases, J lost 6 bases, and 10 bases lay in between. The CDR3 runs 12 residues. The CDR3 protein is CASVSQPGELFF. In DNA, the CDR3 is TGTGCCAGCGTTTCCCAGCCCGGGGAGCTGTTTTTT.

This chain uses TRBV7-2 with TRBJ1-3; D possibly corresponds to TRBD1 (6 bases). The CDR3 runs to 15 residues. The V and J ends lost 1 base and 2 bases respectively, with 9 bases between them. Per the germline V gene, CDR1 is SGHTA and CDR2 is FQGNSA. DNA for the CDR3: TGTGCCAGCAGCTTAGGGAGACAGGCTGGAAACACCATATATTTT. Protein: CASSLGRQAGNTIYF.

This clonotype showed up many times. V gene TRBV20-1 combines with J gene TRBJ2-7; D gene unclear. CDR1 and CDR2 from the germline V gene are DFQATT and SNEGSKA (reference sequence). The CDR3 runs to 17 residues. The V gene lost 1 base and the J gene lost 4 bases, with 23 bases spanning the gap. The CDR3 sequence is CSARGTIPAHHKYEQYF. The CDR3 nucleotides are TGCAGTGCTAGAGGAACGATCCCTGCGCACCACAAATACGAGCAGTACTTC.

This clonotype was counted ten times or more. This chain joins TRBV28 and TRBJ1-2, with D uncertain. Germline V gene lookup returns CDR1 MDHEN and CDR2 SYDVKM. The CDR3 totals 16 residues. V was pared by 3 bases and J by 0 bases, with 14 bases between. The CDR3 bases are TGTGCCAGCAGTTTGCCCACGGGGAAACCTAACTATGGCTACACCTTC. This translates into CASSLPTGKPNYGYTF.

This clonotype was counted many times. The chain has TRBV11-2 and TRBJ1-1; D perhaps matches TRBD1 (5 bases). Trimming took off 1 base at V and 0 bases at J, with 15 bases between the two ends. CDR1 is SGHAT and CDR2 is FQNNGV in the germline V gene. This CDR3 spans 17 amino acids. The CDR3 DNA reads TGTGCCAGCAGCTTAGGCGGGAGGAGACAGCTGAACACTGAAGCTTTCTTT. This translates into CASSLGGRRQLNTEAFF. The variable domain in full, completed from reference TRBV11-2 and TRBJ1-1, reads EAGVAQSPRYKIIEKRQSVAFWCNPISGHATLYWYQQILGQGPKLLIQFQNNGVVDDSQLPKDRFSAERLKGVDSTLKIQPAKLEDSAVYLCASSLGGRRQLNTEAFFGQGTRLTVV.

This clonotype appeared many times. The chain has TRBV20-1 and TRBJ2-3; the D gene is possibly TRBD2 (5 bases). Trimming stripped 2 bases from V and 6 bases from J, with 6 bases between. CDR1 DFQATT and CDR2 SNEGSKA come from the germline V gene (reference sequence). This CDR3 has 11 residues. The CDR3 protein is CSARTGDTQYF. CDR3 bases: TGCAGTGCTAGAACGGGGGATACGCAGTATTTT.

This clonotype has ten or more counts. V and J are TRBV7-9 and TRBJ2-3; D gene uncertain. Between the trimmed V and J ends, which lost 3 bases and 2 bases, there was a span of 9 bases. Germline assignment: CDR1 SEHNR and CDR2 FQNEAQ (reference sequence). CDR3 length: 14 residues. The DNA of the CDR3 is TGTGCCAGCAGCTTTTCGCAGACCACAGATACGCAGTATTTT. It specifies CASSFSQTTDTQYF.

This clonotype was seen a few times. The chain carries TRBV27 and TRBJ2-2; D might be TRBD1 (6 bases). This CDR3 region has 14 residues. Trimming left V 4 bases short and J 3 bases short, with 9 bases between. Germline V lookup: CDR1 MNHEY, CDR2 SMNVEV (reference sequence). In DNA, the CDR3 is TGTGCCAGCAGTTGGCGACAGGACACCGGGGAGCTGTTTTTT. This sequence encodes CASSWRQDTGELFF.

The rearrangement uses TRBV6-1 and TRBJ2-3; 7 bases are a match to TRBD2. Germline assignment: CDR1 MNHNS and CDR2 SASEGT. Trimming removed 5 bases from V and 4 bases from J; junction bases left unmatched: 6. There are 14 residues in the CDR3. This CDR3 is CASSQVRGADTQYF. DNA for the CDR3: TGTGCCAGCAGTCAAGTACGGGGGGCAGATACGCAGTATTTT.

This clonotype has only a few counts. The V gene is TRBV7-9, the J gene TRBJ1-1, with a weak D call TRBD1 (5 bases). With 2 bases removed from V and 1 base from J, the gap between germline ends came to 8 bases. This CDR3 comprises 14 residues. The germline V gene has CDR1 SEHNR and CDR2 FQNEAQ (reference sequence). Here the CDR3 reads CASSLQGENTEAFF. The DNA of the CDR3 is TGTGCCAGCAGCTTACAAGGGGAGAACACTGAAGCTTTCTTT.

This clonotype was recorded at least ten times. The V and J genes are TRBV27 and TRBJ2-1; 7 bases fit TRBD2. Germline CDR1 is MNHEY and CDR2 is SMNVEV (reference sequence). The V gene end was trimmed by 2 bases and the J gene end by 3 bases; junction bases not matched to a gene: 4. The CDR3 is made up of 15 amino acids. CDR3 in amino acids: CASSLIGDYYNEQFF. CDR3 in DNA: TGTGCCAGCAGTTTAATAGGGGACTACTACAATGAGCAGTTCTTC.

Many counts were recorded for this clonotype. DNA of the CDR3: TGTGCCAGCAGCTTAATCCCTAGCGGGAACACCGGGGAGCTGTTTTTT. Protein: CASSLIPSGNTGELFF. V and J are TRBV7-3 and TRBJ2-2, with 7 nucleotides matching TRBD2. CDR3 size: 16 residues. V lost 1 base to trimming and J lost 1 base; unmatched junction nucleotides: 3. Germline CDR1 reads SGHTA; CDR2 reads FQGTGA.

This clonotype has ten or more counts. The J gene is TRBJ1-2, the V gene TRBV29-1, with TRBD1 matching over 11 bases. CDR1 and CDR2 from the germline V gene are SQVTM and ANQGSEA. This CDR3 contains 16 residues. V shed 3 bases, J shed 4 bases, and the junction held 10 bases outside the gene matches. The CDR3 region is CSVDRTGGAQIYGYTF. Written as DNA, the CDR3 is TGCAGCGTTGATAGGACAGGGGGCGCACAGATCTATGGCTACACCTTC. Together with reference TRBV29-1 and TRBJ1-2, the CDR3 gives the full variable domain: SAVISQKPSRDICQRGTSLTIQCQVDSQVTMMFWYRQQPGQSLTLIATANQGSEATYESGFVIDKFPISRPNLTFSTLTVSNMSPEDSSIYLCSVDRTGGAQIYGYTFGSGTRLTVV.

This clonotype was picked up many times. The chain links TRBV7-3 to TRBJ2-7; 9 bases align to TRBD1. Germline V lookup: CDR1 SGHTA, CDR2 FQGTGA. Trimming cost V 5 bases and J 5 bases; bases outside gene matches: 13. The CDR3 length is 16 residues. CDR3: CASSPYPGQGSDEQYF. CDR3 coding DNA: TGTGCCAGCAGCCCATATCCGGGACAGGGAAGCGACGAGCAGTACTTC.

This clonotype appeared many times. The V call is TRBV11-2, the J call TRBJ1-2; TRBD1 aligns across 9 bases. Germline lookup yields CDR1 SGHAT and CDR2 FQNNGV. The trim removed 8 bases at V and 2 bases at J, leaving 12 bases unmatched. This CDR3 region has 16 residues. This chain's CDR3 is CASATIKGTGNYGYTF. The CDR3 nucleotides are TGTGCCAGCGCTACGATTAAGGGGACAGGGAACTATGGCTACACCTTC. Combining the CDR3 with reference TRBV11-2 and TRBJ1-2 gives the whole variable domain EAGVAQSPRYKIIEKRQSVAFWCNPISGHATLYWYQQILGQGPKLLIQFQNNGVVDDSQLPKDRFSAERLKGVDSTLKIQPAKLEDSAVYLCASATIKGTGNYGYTFGSGTRLTVV.

This clonotype was counted many times. This sequence joins TRBV20-1 and TRBJ1-3; D may be TRBD1 (5 bases). The CDR3 is 14 residues long. From germline, CDR1 is DFQATT and CDR2 SNEGSKA (reference sequence). Trimming left V 5 bases short and J 3 bases short, with 14 bases between. CDR3 protein: CSAHGGGVGNTIYF. The CDR3, as DNA: TGCAGTGCTCACGGGGGGGGAGTTGGAAACACCATATATTTT.

This clonotype has at least ten counts. The chain couples TRBV14 to TRBJ1-3, with D tentatively TRBD1 (6 bases). The CDR3 contains 16 residues. Germline V CDR1 and CDR2: SGHDN, FVKESK. V was clipped by 2 bases and J by 0 bases, with 11 bases between them. The CDR3 here is CASSQRGHPSGNTIYF. The CDR3 DNA follows: TGTGCCAGCAGCCAACGGGGACACCCCTCTGGAAACACCATATATTTT.

This clonotype occurred a few times. The chain has TRBV18 and TRBJ1-4; 8 positions match TRBD1. Germline CDR1 and CDR2: KGHSH and LQKENI. With V trimmed by 3 bases and J by 8 bases, 5 bases remained unmatched. The CDR3 contains 14 residues. Here the CDR3 reads CASSPTGEREKLFF. CDR3 coding DNA: TGTGCCAGCTCACCGACAGGGGAGCGAGAAAAACTGTTTTTT.

This clonotype was picked up many times. The chain combines TRBV12-3 or TRBV12-4 with TRBJ2-7, with 8 positions matching TRBD1. The CDR3 extends over 19 amino acids. After removal of 6 bases from V and 1 base from J, the junction contained 20 bases not matched to a gene. CDR3 bases: TGTGCCAGCAGCTATCCGCGGACAGACCCTACAGGGGGGTCCTACGAGCAGTACTTC. Amino acids: CASSYPRTDPTGGSYEQYF.

This clonotype was observed at least ten times. This chain links TRBV15 with TRBJ1-2; the D is unclear. CDR1 LNHNV and CDR2 YYDKDF come from the germline V gene (reference sequence). The CDR3 spans 13 residues. V was shortened by 8 bases and J by 4 bases, with 14 bases between the two germline ends. CDR3 loop: CATPTSDGYGYTF. In DNA form, the CDR3 reads TGTGCCACCCCTACCTCGGACGGCTATGGCTACACCTTC.

This clonotype was seen repeatedly, ten times or more. The chain joins TRBV27 to TRBJ1-6, with D unresolved. Germline CDR1 MNHEY, CDR2 SMNVEV (reference sequence). V dropped 6 bases and J dropped 5 bases, with 8 bases sitting between them. The CDR3 spans 13 residues. CDR3 sequence: CASSPSHNSPLHF. CDR3 DNA: TGTGCCAGCAGCCCCAGTCATAATTCACCCCTCCACTTT.

This clonotype showed up many times. V is TRBV5-1 and J is TRBJ1-4; 8 nucleotides align to TRBD1. Trimming took 4 bases from V and 6 from J; bases not matched to a gene: 8. The germline V gene has CDR1 SGHRS and CDR2 YFSETQ. The CDR3 contains 15 residues. CDR3 sequence: CASSRDRGEDEKLFF. The CDR3 bases are TGCGCCAGCAGCAGAGACAGGGGAGAGGATGAAAAACTGTTTTTT.

This clonotype was found a few times. The rearrangement links TRBV27 to TRBJ2-3; 9 bases map to TRBD1. Trimming took 6 bases from V and 5 from J; bases not matched to a gene: 9. CDR3 length equals 15 residues. Germline V gives CDR1 MNHEY, CDR2 SMNVEV (reference sequence). DNA of the CDR3: TGTGCCAGCAGGCTAGGACAGGGGCGAGGAGATACGCAGTATTTT. Translated, it gives CASRLGQGRGDTQYF.

The chain is built from TRBV7-9 and TRBJ1-2; D is unresolved. Deletions cut 4 bases from V and 1 base from J, with 10 bases between. The CDR3 runs to 14 residues. CDR1 and CDR2 (germline): SEHNR, FQNEAQ (reference sequence). CDR3 sequence: CASSSSAFNYGYTF. The CDR3, as DNA: TGTGCCAGCAGCTCCAGCGCCTTTAACTATGGCTACACCTTC.

This clonotype was seen at least ten times. The chain employs TRBV27 and TRBJ1-2; D not resolved. Trimming removed 2 bases from V and 3 bases from J, with 7 bases in between. Per the germline V gene, CDR1 is MNHEY and CDR2 is SMNVEV (reference sequence). The CDR3 covers 13 residues. CDR3 in DNA: TGTGCCAGCAGTTTACAAGTGGACTATGGCTACACCTTC. This encodes CASSLQVDYGYTF.

This clonotype was observed a handful of times. The chain has TRBV7-9 and TRBJ1-1; D possibly corresponds to TRBD1 (5 bases). Germline CDR1 is SEHNR and CDR2 is FQNEAQ (reference sequence). The CDR3 has 13 residues. V gave up 5 bases and J gave up 8 bases, with 15 bases separating them. CDR3 nucleotides: TGTGCCAGCAGCCCTAAAGGGGACGTGGAAGCTTTCTTT. The encoded protein is CASSPKGDVEAFF. The full variable domain, completed using reference TRBV7-9 and TRBJ1-1, is DTGVSQNPRHKITKRGQNVTFRCDPISEHNRLYWYRQTLGQGPEFLTYFQNEAQLEKSRLLSDRFSAERPKGSFSTLEIQRTEQGDSAMYLCASSPKGDVEAFFGQGTRLTVV.